This passage covers 25 T cell receptor beta chains from one sample sequenced in a study of blood T cells in healthy people across ages. The second PCR ran about 7 to 12 cycles with a sample-barcoded 5' primer and J-beta primers. One entry per CDR3 protein, called by TCRdb with MiXCR from the 5' RACE reads. The data contain some 640,000 distinct CDR3 sequences, about 30% of them singletons. Sequencing was carried out using blood. All receptors come from an elderly woman in good health.

This clonotype was seen more than once but under ten times. The J gene is TRBJ1-1, the V gene TRBV20-1; D is undetermined. The germline V and J ends were trimmed by 0 bases and 1 base, with 9 bases remaining between them. The CDR3 extends over 14 amino acids. Looked up from germline, CDR1 is DFQATT and CDR2 is SNEGSKA (reference sequence). The CDR3 coding sequence is TGCAGTGCTAGAGAGCGGTTTTCGAACACTGAAGCTTTCTTT. Residues: CSARERFSNTEAFF.

In this sample, this clonotype turned up a few times. The rearrangement joins TRBV11-2 to TRBJ1-1, with D hard to call. This CDR3 has 14 amino acids. Germline CDR1 reads SGHAT; CDR2 reads FQNNGV. V was pared by 5 bases and J by 2 bases, with 12 bases between. The CDR3 region has the DNA TGTGCCAGCAGCCCTTCGTGGGCCAACACTGAAGCTTTCTTT. This codes for CASSPSWANTEAFF.

This clonotype was observed many times. The CDR3 nucleotides read TGCAGTGCTCGTCCGGGACAGGGTCCATATAGCAATCAGCCCCAGCATTTT. As protein: CSARPGQGPYSNQPQHF. V gene TRBV20-1 combines with J gene TRBJ1-5, with 9 bases that match TRBD1. The V segment lost 5 bases and the J segment 0 bases; nucleotides outside the gene matches: 11. Per germline, CDR1 DFQATT and CDR2 SNEGSKA (reference sequence). The CDR3 extends over 17 amino acids.

This clonotype was counted between two and nine times. A read error may be the cause here, since a much bigger clone is one base away. The chain is built from TRBV25-1 and TRBJ2-5, with D possibly being TRBD1 or TRBD2 (5 bases each). CDR1 and CDR2 (germline): MGHDK, SYGVNS. Trimming cost V 0 bases and J 11 bases, with 13 bases left between them. This CDR3 has 13 residues. CDR3 DNA sequence: TGTGCCAGCAGTGAATATGGGGGTAGTGAGCAGTACTTC. Translating gives CASSEYGGSEQYF.

This clonotype was seen ten or more times. The chain employs TRBV5-1 and TRBJ1-5; TRBD1 agrees at 10 bases. Looked up from germline, CDR1 is SGHRS and CDR2 is YFSETQ. The CDR3 covers 15 residues. Trimming took 3 bases from V and 2 from J; bases not matched to a gene: 2. The CDR3 loop is CASSWGTGGNQPQHF. The CDR3 region has the DNA TGCGCCAGCAGCTGGGGGACAGGGGGCAATCAGCCCCAGCATTTT. The variable domain in full, with the rest retrieved from reference TRBV5-1 and TRBJ1-5, is KAGVTQTPRYLIKTRGQQVTLSCSPISGHRSVSWYQQTPGQGLQFLFEYFSETQRNKGNFPGRFSGRQFSNSRSEMNVSTLELGDSALYLCASSWGTGGNQPQHFGDGTRLSIL.

This clonotype showed up many times. A clone one base away is much larger, so this may be a read error. The genes are TRBV5-1 and TRBJ2-1, with D perhaps TRBD1 (6 bases). The length of the CDR3 is 15 residues. Looked up from germline, CDR1 is SGHRS and CDR2 is YFSETQ. The V end was cut by 2 bases, the J end by 6 bases, with 15 bases between. The CDR3 nucleotides are TGCGCCAGCAGCTTCGCTGGGGCAGGGGCCAATGAGCAGTTCTTC. Translated: CASSFAGAGANEQFF. Combining the CDR3 with reference TRBV5-1 and TRBJ2-1 gives the whole variable domain KAGVTQTPRYLIKTRGQQVTLSCSPISGHRSVSWYQQTPGQGLQFLFEYFSETQRNKGNFPGRFSGRQFSNSRSEMNVSTLELGDSALYLCASSFAGAGANEQFFGPGTRLTVL.

This clonotype was observed many times. This chain links TRBV3-1 with TRBJ2-7; maybe TRBD1 (6 bases). The CDR3 is made up of 13 amino acids. V lost 4 bases, J lost 6 bases, and 13 bases lay in between. Germline V lookup: CDR1 LGHDT, CDR2 YNNKEL (reference sequence). The CDR3 DNA follows: TGTGCCAGCAGCCGAACAGGGATTGGCGAGCAGTACTTC. It encodes CASSRTGIGEQYF.

V usage is TRBV6-5 and J usage is TRBJ1-6; D is uncertain. Looked up from germline, CDR1 is MNHEY and CDR2 is SVGAGI. This CDR3 spans 16 amino acids. V lost 6 bases and J 0 bases, leaving 12 bases between the germline ends. The CDR3 DNA follows: TGTGCCAGCAGCCCATCGGCGAGCTCCTATAATTCACCCCTCCACTTT. Protein sequence: CASSPSASSYNSPLHF.

This clonotype was seen many times. The chain is built from TRBV12-3 or TRBV12-4 and TRBJ1-2; D is unresolved. CDR3 size: 13 residues. Trimming removed 2 bases from V and 4 bases from J, with 8 bases in between. The CDR3 bases are TGTGCCAGCAGTTTATACGGTGGCTATGGCTACACCTTC. Protein: CASSLYGGYGYTF.

Comments on this clonotype: A clone one base away is much larger, so this may be a read error. The rearrangement joins TRBV7-7 to TRBJ2-5; 7 bases fit TRBD2. CDR1 and CDR2 (germline): SSHAT, FNYEAQ (reference sequence). The CDR3 extends over 17 amino acids. Unmatched junction bases numbered 23, after V lost 5 bases and J lost 11 bases. CDR3 nucleotides: TGTGCCAGCAGCCCTCTACTCGGGGGGACGGGATACAATGAGCAGTACTTC. The encoded protein is CASSPLLGGTGYNEQYF. Complete variable domain (other parts from reference TRBV7-7 and TRBJ2-5): GAGVSQSPRYKVTKRGQDVTLRCDPISSHATLYWYQQALGQGPEFLTYFNYEAQPDKSGLPSDRFSAERPEGSISTLTIQRTEQRDSAMYRCASSPLLGGTGYNEQYFGPGTRLLVL.

This clonotype occurred a few times. A much larger clonotype is one base distant, so this may be a read error. J is TRBJ2-5 and V is TRBV7-2; no firm D call. There are 16 residues in the CDR3. Looked up from germline, CDR1 is SGHTA and CDR2 is FQGNSA. V was shortened by 2 bases and J by 11 bases, with 24 bases between the two germline ends. CDR3 region: CASSLWNGRVTNEQYF. CDR3 in DNA: TGTGCCAGCAGCTTATGGAACGGGCGCGTCACGAATGAGCAGTACTTC.

The gene calls are TRBV28 and TRBJ1-5, with D possibly TRBD1 on 5 matching bases. Germline V gene lookup returns CDR1 MDHEN and CDR2 SYDVKM. The CDR3 extends over 16 amino acids. V was trimmed by 5 bases and J by 4 bases, leaving 18 bases between them. This CDR3 reads CASSNSKRGLNQPQHF. The CDR3 DNA sequence: TGTGCCAGCAGTAACTCTAAGAGGGGCCTTAATCAGCCCCAGCATTTT. The full variable domain, rest sourced from reference TRBV28 and TRBJ1-5, is DVKVTQSSRYLVKRTGEKVFLECVQDMDHENMFWYRQDPGLGLRLIYFSYDVKMKEKGDIPEGYSVSREKKERFSLILESASTNQTSMYLCASSNSKRGLNQPQHFGDGTRLSIL.

A few counts support this clonotype. This rearrangement joins TRBV18 to TRBJ2-3; no clear D gene. This CDR3 region has 11 residues. The V end lost 8 bases, the J end lost 6 bases, and 9 bases lay between the germline ends. Germline V gene lookup returns CDR1 KGHSH and CDR2 LQKENI. The CDR3 DNA reads TGTGCCAGCGATATATTCGATACGCAGTATTTT. Translation: CASDIFDTQYF.

This clonotype was picked up many times. The chain has TRBV20-1 and TRBJ2-3; TRBD1 matches 10 bases. J gave up 6 bases and V 6 bases, and 9 bases lay outside the gene matches. Germline V gene lookup returns CDR1 DFQATT and CDR2 SNEGSKA (reference sequence). The CDR3 is 14 amino acids. The CDR3 coding sequence is TGCAGTGCCGCCGACAGGGGGCCAGTCGATACGCAGTATTTT. Translating it yields CSAADRGPVDTQYF.

This clonotype was seen many times. The chain couples TRBV7-9 to TRBJ2-7; no clear D gene. The CDR3 has 14 residues. V dropped 5 bases and J dropped 5 bases, with 16 bases sitting between them. The V gene's germline CDR1 is SEHNR and CDR2 FQNEAQ (reference sequence). The CDR3 spells CASSADLTFHEQYF. CDR3 DNA sequence: TGTGCCAGCAGCGCGGACCTGACGTTCCACGAGCAGTACTTC. The whole variable domain, filled in from reference TRBV7-9 and TRBJ2-7, reads DTGVSQNPRHKITKRGQNVTFRCDPISEHNRLYWYRQTLGQGPEFLTYFQNEAQLEKSRLLSDRFSAERPKGSFSTLEIQRTEQGDSAMYLCASSADLTFHEQYFGPGTRLTVT.

This clonotype was seen more than once but under ten times. The V call is TRBV20-1, the J call TRBJ2-7; D possibly uses TRBD1 or TRBD2 (5 bases each). V lost 6 bases and J lost 2, with 17 bases in between. This CDR3 has 14 residues. Germline V CDR1 and CDR2: DFQATT, SNEGSKA (reference sequence). The CDR3, as DNA: TGCAGTGCATTAGCGAGGGGCGTTACCTACGAGCAGTACTTC. Its protein is CSALARGVTYEQYF.

This clonotype was observed a few times. J is TRBJ2-2 and V is TRBV6-6; D not certain. Trimming removed 7 bases from V and 3 bases from J, with 12 bases in between. CDR3 length: 14 amino acids. CDR1 is MNHNY, CDR2 SVGAGI, per germline (reference sequence). CDR3 sequence: CASIRTRDTGELFF. In DNA, the CDR3 is TGTGCCAGCATTCGTACGCGCGACACCGGGGAGCTGTTTTTT.

Comment on this clonotype: An end of the junction differs from the germline gene, which may be a read error. The rearrangement joins TRBV5-1 to TRBJ2-2, with TRBD1 identical over 10 bases. This CDR3 is 15 amino acids long. CDR1 is SGHRS and CDR2 is YFSETQ in the germline V gene. CDR3 in DNA: TGCACCAGCAGGACCGGGACAGGGGATGTTGGGGAGCTGTTTTTT. Residues: CTSRTGTGDVGELFF.

The chain couples TRBV6-5 to TRBJ1-1; D unresolved. CDR1 is MNHEY and CDR2 is SVGAGI in the germline V gene. This CDR3 comprises 15 residues. The V and J ends lost 6 bases and 3 bases respectively, with 17 bases between them. The CDR3 loop is CASRRGVSAYTEAFF. The CDR3 nucleotides are TGTGCCAGCAGGAGAGGTGTTTCGGCGTACACTGAAGCTTTCTTT.

This clonotype was detected many times. This chain links TRBV5-1 with TRBJ2-3, with D uncertain. The CDR3 consists of 15 residues. The V end lost 2 bases, the J end lost 1 base, and 11 bases lay between the germline ends. The germline gives CDR1 SGHRS, CDR2 YFSETQ. As DNA, the CDR3 is TGCGCCAGCAGCTTCGGTGGTCCCGGCACAGATACGCAGTATTTT. It is translated as CASSFGGPGTDTQYF.

This clonotype came up many times. The rearrangement uses TRBV20-1 and TRBJ2-7; a weak D match, TRBD1 (5 bases). V was trimmed by 2 bases and J by 3 bases, leaving 11 bases between them. The CDR3 is 13 residues long. Per germline, CDR1 DFQATT and CDR2 SNEGSKA (reference sequence). CDR3 DNA sequence: TGCAGTGCTAGAAAACAGGACAACTACGAGCAGTACTTC. This sequence encodes CSARKQDNYEQYF.

The V gene is TRBV5-1, the J gene TRBJ1-2; D remains ambiguous. Trimming stripped 5 bases from V and 2 bases from J, with 10 bases between. The CDR3 is 13 residues long. CDR1 SGHRS and CDR2 YFSETQ come from the germline V gene. CDR3 coding DNA: TGCGCCAGCAGTCCAGACATAAACTATGGCTACACCTTC. It specifies CASSPDINYGYTF.

The rearrangement links TRBV20-1 to TRBJ2-5; D uncertain. The CDR3 extends over 13 amino acids. The V and J ends lost 4 bases and 11 bases respectively, with 20 bases between them. CDR1 is DFQATT and CDR2 is SNEGSKA in the germline V gene (reference sequence). The CDR3 reads CSATWDEGNEQYF. The CDR3, as DNA: TGCAGTGCTACTTGGGATGAAGGGAATGAGCAGTACTTC.

There are many counts of this clonotype. The rearrangement uses TRBV4-1 and TRBJ2-5; 8 bases agree with TRBD2. The junction had 7 bases not matched to a gene; V was cut back by 0 bases and J by 4 bases. The germline gives CDR1 MGHRA, CDR2 YSYEKL. The length of the CDR3 is 16 residues. CDR3 DNA sequence: TGCGCCAGCAGCCAAGATCGGGGGGGTTTTCCAGAGACCCAGTACTTC. Its protein is CASSQDRGGFPETQYF.

Regarding this clonotype: A much larger clone lies a single base off, so this may be a read error. The V and J genes are TRBV7-2 and TRBJ2-7; 8 positions agree with TRBD2. V lost 5 bases, J lost 7 bases, and 19 bases stayed unmatched. Per germline, CDR1 SGHTA and CDR2 FQGNSA. The CDR3 has 17 residues. DNA for the CDR3: TGTGCCAGCAGCCCCGGAGGTAGCGGGGCAAAGTACAATGAGCAGTACTTC. Translated: CASSPGGSGAKYNEQYF.